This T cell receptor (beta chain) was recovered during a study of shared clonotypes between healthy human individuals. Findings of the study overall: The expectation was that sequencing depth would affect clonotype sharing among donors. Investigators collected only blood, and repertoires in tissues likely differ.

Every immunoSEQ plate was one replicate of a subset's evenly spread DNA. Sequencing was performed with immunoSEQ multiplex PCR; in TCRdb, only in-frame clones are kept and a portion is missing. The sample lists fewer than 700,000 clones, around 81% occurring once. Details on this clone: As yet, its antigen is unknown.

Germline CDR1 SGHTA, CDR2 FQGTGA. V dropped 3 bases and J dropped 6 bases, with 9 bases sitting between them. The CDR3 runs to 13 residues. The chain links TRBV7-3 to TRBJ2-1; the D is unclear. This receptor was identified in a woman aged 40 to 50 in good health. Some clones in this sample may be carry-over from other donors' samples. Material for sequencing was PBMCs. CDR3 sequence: CASSLESRNEQFF. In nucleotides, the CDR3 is TGTGCCAGCAGCTTGGAAAGCCGCAATGAGCAGTTCTTC.